This TCR beta chain was sequenced for a study of Graves' ophthalmopathy and Graves' hyperthyroidism (dated by TCRdb to about 2018). About the full investigation: Peripheral blood was collected at initial diagnosis, prior to any treatment. The roughly 90 discovery patients were divided at random into training and test sets in a 7:3 ratio. Once sampling was done, hyperthyroidism patients were given methimazole at a starting dose of 30 mg daily, while ophthalmopathy patients were given high-dose intravenous methylprednisolone. In over 5 hyperthyroidism patients, the T-cell repertoires found in thyroid tissue were compared with those found in blood. To explore V-J signatures distinguishing ophthalmopathy from hyperthyroidism, a discovery set of under 110 patients (more than 40 ophthalmopathy, 57 stable hyperthyroidism) was enrolled. The independent validation cohort included some 19 hyperthyroidism patients plus 17 patients who later progressed from hyperthyroidism to ophthalmopathy. TCR beta repertoire signatures were used to distinguish Graves' ophthalmopathy from Graves' hyperthyroidism and to predict progression to ophthalmopathy. In total, over 130 blood samples were TCR-sequenced: approximately 40 ophthalmopathy, around 75 hyperthyroidism and about 17 hyperthyroidism-to-ophthalmopathy patients. On the study overall, not on this receptor specifically: Sample size was not predetermined statistically, and investigators were not blinded to group allocation. In validation, the model predicted ophthalmopathy progression with about 70% sensitivity and less than 80% specificity; roughly eleven predicted patients were CT-confirmed with GO in a median of approximately 6.2 months. Most expanded thyroid clonotypes with frequency above 0.001 were also detected in blood, suggesting blood repertoires may reflect the thyroid immune response. Ophthalmopathy was separated from stable hyperthyroidism by the 13-signature model with about 89% sensitivity and less than 82% specificity in cross-validation and with 80%/75% in the test set.

For repertoire sequencing, TCR beta CDR3 regions were amplified from RNA transcripts. HTBI primers and the Qiagen OneStep RT-PCR kit were used in a first-round RT-PCR, which was followed by a second-round multiplex PCR, size selection and purification. Sequencing of the libraries was carried out on an Illumina HiSeq2000 in paired-end mode with 100 bp reads. In the paper's pipeline: SOAPnuke was used to process the reads, removing any read that contained adapters or uncalled bases, had a mean Phred below 15, or lacked an exact match to the constant primer or identifier. COPE v1.2.5 was used to merge the high-quality paired reads. Each unique nucleotide sequence was defined as a clonotype, and clonotypes were aligned to IMGT TRB V, D and J references with MiTCR v1.1. The analysis was limited to V-J combinations with a frequency above 0.0001, which together covered around 99% of the repertoires. A TCR clonal expansion and chaos score per V-J combination was defined as the ratio of F50 clonal expansion to chaos observed in the TCRdist matrix. Welch's t-statistics and random forest were used to reduce the features to about 12 V-J combinations, which were then used as input to a naive Bayes classifier. The similarity between thyroid and blood repertoires was quantified using the Morisita-Horn index. The public sequencing data were trimmed at Q25 with fastp and processed into clonotypes with MiXCR by TCRdb, which kept only in-frame beta chains. Rows are unified per CDR3 protein, each entry keeping the most common DNA and genes. The V and J calls were determined by TCRdb, not by the authors. Here the sample has 350,000 to 450,000 distinct CDR3 sequences; under 25% occur a single time. Together, the top ten hold roughly 3% of the sample.

Hyperthyroidism was considered stable if no progression to ophthalmopathy occurred within 18 months of follow-up. The hyperthyroidism patients were 18 to 65 years old and newly diagnosed, with a disease duration of less than 2 months. Patients with other autoimmune diseases, uncontrolled infections, pregnancy or lactation were excluded. Clinical symptoms, serum thyroxine, TRAb, thyroid ultrasound and orbital computed tomography formed the basis of the diagnosis. Using Ficoll-Paque density gradient centrifugation, PBMCs were isolated from approximately 11 ml of fresh peripheral blood. Trizol reagent was used to extract the total RNA, and its quality was then checked on an Agilent 2100 Bioanalyzer. The CDR3 covers 15 residues, taking in both the cysteine and the phenylalanine. Only the CDR3 DNA is retained, 45 bases long and in frame from the first base. CDR1 is given as SGHTA and CDR2 as FQGTGA, both from the germline V gene. Trimming costs V 1 base and J 1 base, and their ends lie 10 bases apart.

This clonotype was counted at least ten times. The clone's antigen remains unknown. No qualities accompany the bases; no much larger clone lies one base away. This clonotype was sampled from a woman aged 18-30 years with stable Graves' hyperthyroidism. Donor details come from another sample of the same person, matched by shared clones. Sequenced material: peripheral blood. The chain links TRBV7-3 with TRBJ1-1; 6 matching bases give a weak D call of TRBD1. Here the CDR3 is given as CASSLNAGENTEAFF. The bases read TGTGCCAGCAGCTTAAATGCAGGGGAGAACACTGAAGCTTTCTTT. With the rest looked up from the reference TRBV7-3 and TRBJ1-1 genes rather than sequenced, the full variable domain is GAGVSQTPSNKVTEKGKYVELRCDPISGHTALYWYRQSLGQGPEFLIYFQGTGAADDSGLPNDRFFAVRPEGSVSTLKIQRTERGDSAVYLCASSLNAGENTEAFFGQGTRLTVV.